This T cell receptor (beta chain) was documented in a study of blood T cell repertoires in COVID-19. The table came from immunoSEQ multiplex PCR; TCRdb's copy has only in-frame clones and leaves some out. Seen here are about 150,000 clones, 83% observed once, and the top ten hold about 19%. CDR3 length: 14 amino acids. V dropped 6 bases and J dropped 4; count of bases not matched to a gene: 3. Germline V gene sequence: CDR1 LNHDA, CDR2 SQIVND (reference sequence). V gene TRBV19 combines with J gene TRBJ1-2, with TRBD1 identical over 12 bases. The sample comprised peripheral blood. The source of this sequence is a woman in her 70s who had recovered from COVID-19. This CDR3 reads CASSGTGGSYGYTF. DNA of the CDR3: TGTGCCAGTAGCGGGACAGGGGGCAGCTATGGCTACACCTTC.